The 20 T cell receptor beta chains listed next were all sequenced from one sample in a study of cytomegalovirus exposure and HLA in healthy donors. Use of 60 Vbeta and 13 Jbeta primers characterized the PCR. Measured with immunoSEQ multiplex PCR; TCRdb has only the in-frame clones, and not every one. This table has 110,000 to 150,000 clones, 80% to 85% appearing once. The sample was PBMCs. The receptors derive from a female donor in good health and CMV-seronegative.

The chain couples TRBV30 to TRBJ1-1, with D unresolved. Germline CDR1 reads GTSNPN; CDR2 reads SVGIG (reference sequence). This CDR3 has 10 amino acids. Trimming took off 0 bases at V and 6 bases at J, with 2 bases between the two ends. The CDR3 region is CAWSVSEAFF. The CDR3 DNA sequence: TGTGCCTGGAGTGTCTCTGAAGCTTTCTTT. The full variable domain, in which reference TRBV30 and TRBJ1-1 provide the parts outside the CDR3, is SQTIHQWPATLVQPVGSPLSLECTVEGTSNPNLYWYRQAAGRGLQLLFYSVGIGQISSEVPQNLSASRPQDRQFILSSKKLLLSDSGFYLCAWSVSEAFFGQGTRLTVV.

A few counts support this clone. The V call is TRBV6-1, the J call TRBJ1-1; 8 bases align to TRBD1. V lost 5 bases to trimming and J lost 5 bases; unmatched junction nucleotides: 10. This CDR3 has 15 amino acids. CDR1 and CDR2 (germline): MNHNS, SASEGT. The CDR3 loop is CASSPRTGLVTEAFF. The DNA of the CDR3 is TGTGCCAGCAGTCCTAGGACAGGGTTGGTAACTGAAGCTTTCTTT.

The V call is TRBV6-5, the J call TRBJ1-1; D unresolved. Germline V gene data show CDR1 as MNHEY and CDR2 as SVGAGI. The CDR3 is made up of 13 amino acids. V shed 3 bases and J shed 4 bases, with 9 bases lying between them. This CDR3 reads CASSYPGGTEAFF. In DNA, the CDR3 is TGTGCCAGCAGTTATCCGGGAGGCACTGAAGCTTTCTTT.

This chain uses TRBV5-6 with TRBJ2-4, with a tentative D call TRBD1 (6 bases). The CDR3 length is 15 residues. Trimming stripped 4 bases from V and 0 bases from J, with 11 bases between. Germline lookup yields CDR1 SGHDT and CDR2 YYEEEE. CDR3 loop: CASSPGVLAKNIQYF. The CDR3 DNA reads TGTGCCAGCAGCCCAGGGGTTCTAGCCAAAAACATTCAGTACTTC.

This chain joins TRBV11-2 and TRBJ2-5; 14 bases are shared with TRBD2. This CDR3 has 14 amino acids. V was clipped by 6 bases and J by 3 bases; unmatched bases: 0. Germline CDR1 SGHAT, CDR2 FQNNGV. This CDR3 reads CASRGLAGEETQYF. The CDR3 DNA reads TGTGCCAGCAGGGGACTAGCGGGAGAAGAGACCCAGTACTTC.

The count of this clone is one. A junction boundary mismatches the germline segment, possibly from a read error. The genes are TRBV4-1 and TRBJ2-5; weak D call: TRBD1 (5 bases). CDR3 length: 15 amino acids. Germline V lookup: CDR1 MGHRA, CDR2 YSYEKL. The CDR3 DNA reads TGCGCCAGCAGGCAAGATCAAGGGGTTGTGGAGACCCAGTACTTC. Amino acid sequence: CASRQDQGVVETQYF.

This rearrangement joins TRBV19 to TRBJ1-1; D unclear. The V end was cut by 1 base, the J end by 4 bases, with 10 bases between. CDR1 and CDR2 from the germline V gene are LNHDA and SQIVND (reference sequence). The CDR3 loop spans 14 amino acids. CDR3 nucleotides: TGTGCCAGTAGTATAGGGGAGATGGGCACTGAAGCTTTCTTT. Encoded protein: CASSIGEMGTEAFF.

This chain connects TRBV13 to TRBJ2-7; possible D gene TRBD1, 5 bases. Trimming left V 5 bases short and J 3 bases short, with 14 bases between. The CDR3 has 14 residues. Per germline, CDR1 PRHDT and CDR2 FYEKMQ (reference sequence). This CDR3 reads CASSTGWSGYEQYF. The CDR3 DNA follows: TGTGCCAGCAGCACAGGCTGGTCGGGCTACGAGCAGTACTTC.

The J gene is TRBJ1-5, the V gene TRBV4-2; no clear D. With 2 bases removed from V and 4 bases from J, the gap between germline ends came to 15 bases. CDR3 length equals 16 residues. The germline V gene encodes CDR1 LGHNA and CDR2 YNFKEQ. The CDR3 region has the DNA TGTGCCAGCAGCCAAACCTTGAGGAGGTCGAATCAGCCCCAGCATTTT. Translated, it gives CASSQTLRRSNQPQHF.

The gene calls are TRBV29-1 and TRBJ2-3, with 11 nucleotides matching TRBD2. Germline lookup yields CDR1 SQVTM and CDR2 ANQGSEA. CDR3 length: 16 residues. The junction had 7 bases not matched to a gene; V was cut back by 4 bases and J by 1 base. The CDR3 nucleotides are TGCAGCGTTGGGGGGGCTAGCGGGAGGCGCACAGATACGCAGTATTTT. Residues: CSVGGASGRRTDTQYF.

The chain links TRBV4-1 to TRBJ2-1, with 12 bases that match TRBD1. The V segment lost 0 bases and the J segment 7 bases; nucleotides outside the gene matches: 13. From germline, CDR1 is MGHRA and CDR2 YSYEKL. The CDR3 runs to 19 residues. This CDR3 reads CASSQDGDRGLSQGNEQFF. CDR3 DNA sequence: TGCGCCAGCAGCCAAGATGGGGACAGGGGGCTTTCTCAGGGGAATGAGCAGTTCTTC.

The chain joins TRBV7-2 to TRBJ1-1, with 11 bases that match TRBD1. J was trimmed by 5 bases and V by 2 bases; bases with no gene match: 4. The V gene's germline CDR1 is SGHTA and CDR2 FQGNSA. The CDR3 sequence is 15 residues long. The CDR3 protein is CASSLRGDRGTEAFF. The CDR3 nucleotides read TGTGCCAGCAGCTTACGGGGGGACAGGGGGACTGAAGCTTTCTTT.

This clone appeared a single time. V is TRBV10-1 and J is TRBJ2-1, with 8 nucleotides matching TRBD1. This CDR3 comprises 17 residues. V was clipped by 0 bases and J by 8 bases; unmatched bases: 12. CDR1 and CDR2 (germline): WNHNN, SYGVQD (reference sequence). CDR3 sequence reads: CASSESHRGFPVDEQFF. CDR3 DNA sequence: TGCGCCAGCAGTGAGTCCCACAGGGGGTTCCCCGTGGATGAGCAGTTCTTC.

This chain uses TRBV2 with TRBJ2-7; D gene unclear. The CDR3 sequence is 11 residues long. Germline CDR1 is SNHLY and CDR2 is FYNNEI. V shed 1 base and J shed 6 bases, with 4 bases lying between them. CDR3 nucleotides: TGTGCCAGCAGTGAAGAGAGCGAGCAGTACTTC. This gives the protein CASSEESEQYF.

This chain links TRBV5-5 with TRBJ2-7; TRBD1 might be the D (5 bases). Trimming cost V 0 bases and J 1 base, with 11 bases left between them. The CDR3 loop spans 15 amino acids. The V gene's germline CDR1 is SGHKS and CDR2 YYEKEE (reference sequence). CDR3 protein: CASSLGSGHSYEQYF. In DNA form, the CDR3 reads TGTGCCAGCAGCTTGGGGTCAGGGCATTCCTACGAGCAGTACTTC.

The rearrangement uses TRBV6-1 and TRBJ2-1; 7 bases align to TRBD2. CDR1 and CDR2 from the germline V gene are MNHNS and SASEGT. The CDR3 has 14 amino acids. Unmatched junction bases numbered 4, after V lost 6 bases and J lost 2 bases. The CDR3 here is CASRRETTYNEQFF. The CDR3 DNA is TGTGCCAGCAGGCGGGAGACGACCTACAATGAGCAGTTCTTC.

This sequence joins TRBV27 and TRBJ2-7; weak D call: TRBD2 (6 bases). V shed 2 bases and J shed 0 bases, with 11 bases lying between them. The CDR3 contains 15 residues. Germline values: CDR1 MNHEY, CDR2 SMNVEV (reference sequence). In nucleotides, the CDR3 is TGTGCCAGCAGTTTAGGGGCGGGAAGCTCCTACGAGCAGTACTTC. Translated, it gives CASSLGAGSSYEQYF.

The genes are TRBV5-1 and TRBJ2-5; D may be TRBD1 (6 bases). The CDR3 spans 15 residues. Germline lookup yields CDR1 SGHRS and CDR2 YFSETQ. The V and J ends lost 4 bases and 5 bases respectively, with 18 bases between them. The DNA of the CDR3 is TGCGCCAGCAGCCAAGGGACATCCGAGTGGGAGACCCAGTACTTC. Its translation: CASSQGTSEWETQYF.

The V call is TRBV4-1, the J call TRBJ1-5, with D unclear. Between the trimmed V and J ends, which lost 0 bases and 4 bases, there was a span of 10 bases. Germline-derived CDR1 and CDR2 are MGHRA and YSYEKL. The length of the CDR3 is 15 residues. The DNA of the CDR3 is TGCGCCAGCAGCCAAGAATGGAGCCTAAATCAGCCCCAGCATTTT. It encodes CASSQEWSLNQPQHF.

V usage is TRBV16 and J usage is TRBJ1-4; TRBD1 matches 9 bases. V shed 5 bases and J 7 bases; nucleotides not matched to a gene: 8. Germline loops: CDR1 KGHSY, CDR2 FQNENV. The CDR3 sequence is 15 residues long. The CDR3 region is CASSFDPGQGEKLFF. For the CDR3, the DNA is TGTGCCAGCAGCTTCGATCCGGGACAGGGTGAAAAACTGTTTTTT.